This T cell receptor beta chain was documented in a study of lung T cells in sarcoidosis with Löfgren's syndrome. As for this clonotype: This may come from a read error, since a much larger clone is one base off.

Using its own MiXCR run on the reads, TCRdb lists one record per CDR3 protein. The sample gives 8,000 to 10,000 distinct CDR3 sequences, approximately 21% of which show up once; about 26% is in the top ten. This sequence originates from a human donor with sarcoidosis (Löfgren's syndrome or another form), or a control subject (not recorded which). The specimen was CD4+ T cells from bronchoalveolar lavage fluid.

CDR3 coding DNA: TGTGCCACAGACACTGAAGCTTTCTTT. Its protein product is CATDTEAFF. V gene TRBV6-1 combines with J gene TRBJ1-1; unclear D gene. CDR1 is MNHNS, CDR2 SASEGT, per germline. The CDR3 loop spans 9 amino acids. V dropped 10 bases and J dropped 3 bases, with 3 bases sitting between them.